These 29 T cell receptor beta chains were sequenced from one sample in a study of blood T cell repertoires in COVID-19. Profiled with immunoSEQ multiplex PCR; TCRdb holds only in-frame clones, not every one. The table lists about 150,000 clones, around 84% of them singletons. The sample was PBMCs or T cells enriched from blood (not recorded which). Source of these receptors: a woman in her forties or fifties who had recovered from COVID-19.

The chain carries TRBV9 and TRBJ1-1; a possible D gene is TRBD1 (5 bases). CDR3 length equals 15 residues. The V end was cut by 4 bases, the J end by 4 bases, with 17 bases between. Germline V gene data show CDR1 as SGDLS and CDR2 as YYNGEE. CDR3 residues: CASSRGQVRGTEAFF. CDR3 DNA: TGTGCCAGCAGCAGAGGTCAGGTAAGGGGCACTGAAGCTTTCTTT.

This chain joins TRBV18 and TRBJ1-1, with 9 bases matching TRBD1. CDR3 size: 13 residues. Trimming took 5 bases from V and 8 from J; bases not matched to a gene: 6. From germline, CDR1 is KGHSH and CDR2 LQKENI. CDR3 amino acids: CASSRDREEEAFF. CDR3 coding DNA: TGTGCCAGCTCAAGGGACAGGGAGGAAGAAGCTTTCTTT.

CDR3 protein: CASSPAGIVSYEQYF. CDR3 bases: TGTGCCAGCAGTCCTGCCGGGATCGTCTCCTACGAGCAGTACTTC. V gene TRBV11-2 combines with J gene TRBJ2-7, with D maybe TRBD2 (5 bases). This CDR3 has 15 residues. Looked up from germline, CDR1 is SGHAT and CDR2 is FQNNGV. V shed 6 bases and J shed 0 bases, with 15 bases lying between them.

The genes are TRBV15 and TRBJ1-2, with a tentative D call TRBD1 (5 bases). The CDR3 runs to 19 residues. Germline CDR1 LNHNV, CDR2 YYDKDF (reference sequence). With 0 bases removed from V and 0 bases from J, the gap between germline ends came to 20 bases. The CDR3 sequence is CATSRERGLGGGANYGYTF. The CDR3 DNA sequence: TGTGCCACCAGCAGAGAGAGGGGTTTAGGCGGGGGAGCTAACTATGGCTACACCTTC.

The chain links TRBV5-1 to TRBJ2-5; D not certain. CDR3 length: 12 amino acids. Trimming removed 0 bases at V and 4 bases at J, with 4 bases between. Per the germline V gene, CDR1 is SGHRS and CDR2 is YFSETQ. CDR3 region: CASSLVRETQYF. DNA for the CDR3: TGCGCCAGCAGCTTGGTCCGAGAGACCCAGTACTTC.

The chain joins TRBV7-3 to TRBJ2-3; a possible D gene is TRBD2 (6 bases). The V end lost 0 bases, the J end lost 0 bases, and 10 bases lay between the germline ends. Germline V gene lookup returns CDR1 SGHTA and CDR2 FQGTGA. This CDR3 has 16 residues. In DNA form, the CDR3 reads TGTGCCAGCAGCTTAACTGCCGGGACTAGCACAGATACGCAGTATTTT. Translating it yields CASSLTAGTSTDTQYF.

The chain is built from TRBV5-1 and TRBJ2-7; TRBD2 matches 8 bases. V shed 2 bases and J 5 bases; nucleotides not matched to a gene: 6. The CDR3 loop spans 14 amino acids. The germline CDR1 and CDR2 sequences are SGHRS and YFSETQ. CDR3 nucleotide sequence: TGCGCCAGCAGCTTAGCCAGCGGGAGCGACGAGCAGTACTTC. It translates to CASSLASGSDEQYF.

The chain joins TRBV7-5 to TRBJ2-1; the table's D call, TRBD2, was not checked against the DNA. TRBV7-5 is a pseudogene segment. This CDR3 is built from 18 residues. This CDR3 is CARSSDPSGGPGYNEQFF. As DNA, the CDR3 is TGTGCCAGAAGCTCCGATCCTAGCGGGGGGCCGGGGTACAATGAGCAGTTCTTC.

The chain couples TRBV6-2 or TRBV6-3 to TRBJ2-2; D ambiguous. The germline CDR1 and CDR2 sequences are MNHEY and SVGEGT. The V and J ends lost 4 bases and 3 bases respectively, with 12 bases between them. There are 15 residues in the CDR3. The CDR3 region is CASSFELAYTGELFF. CDR3 sequence (DNA): TGTGCCAGCAGTTTCGAATTAGCTTACACCGGGGAGCTGTTTTTT.

This rearrangement joins TRBV18 to TRBJ1-1; tentative D call: TRBD1 (5 bases). Germline V gene lookup returns CDR1 KGHSH and CDR2 LQKENI. V lost 1 base, J lost 4 bases, and 16 bases lay in between. CDR3 length equals 16 residues. CDR3 in amino acids: CASSPQGASGGTEAFF. CDR3 DNA: TGTGCCAGCTCACCACAGGGCGCGTCCGGGGGCACTGAAGCTTTCTTT. Using reference TRBV18 and TRBJ1-1 for the parts outside the CDR3, the full variable domain is NAGVMQNPRHLVRRRGQEARLRCSPMKGHSHVYWYRQLPEEGLKFMVYLQKENIIDESGMPKERFSAEFPKEGPSILRIQQVVRGDSAAYFCASSPQGASGGTEAFFGQGTRLTVV.

The CDR3 coding sequence is TGTGCCAGCAGCTTTCAGGGGGGAACCGGGGAGCTGTTTTTT. Protein: CASSFQGGTGELFF. The gene calls are TRBV7-3 and TRBJ2-2, with a possible D match to TRBD1 (7 bases). There are 14 residues in the CDR3. CDR1 and CDR2 from the germline V gene are SGHTA and FQGTGA. Between the trimmed V and J ends, which lost 3 bases and 5 bases, there was a span of 10 bases.

The genes are TRBV18 and TRBJ2-2, with TRBD1 matching over 9 bases. The J segment lost 6 bases and the V segment lost 3 bases, leaving 11 bases of the junction unmatched. This CDR3 is built from 17 residues. Per the germline V gene, CDR1 is KGHSH and CDR2 is LQKENI. The CDR3 loop reads CASSPPNLGQGSGELFF. CDR3 in DNA: TGTGCCAGCTCACCGCCGAATCTGGGACAGGGATCCGGGGAGCTGTTTTTT.

This chain uses TRBV6-1 with TRBJ1-2; D may be TRBD1 (5 bases). Trimming left V 0 bases short and J 6 bases short, with 20 bases between. Germline V CDR1 and CDR2: MNHNS, SASEGT. The CDR3 runs to 17 residues. CDR3 amino acids: CASSEAGPGPGGNGYTF. The CDR3 coding sequence is TGTGCCAGCAGTGAAGCTGGACCAGGGCCGGGGGGTAATGGCTACACCTTC.

This clone appeared a single time. CDR3 bases: TGTGCCAGCAAGCGTACTCGAAGCACCGGGGAGCTGTTTTTT. It yields the protein CASKRTRSTGELFF. The chain uses TRBV2 and TRBJ2-2, with no clear D. Per germline, CDR1 SNHLY and CDR2 FYNNEI. The CDR3 is made up of 14 amino acids. V was trimmed by 7 bases and J by 4 bases, leaving 13 bases between them.

This clone was found a few times. V usage is TRBV7-2 and J usage is TRBJ2-3, with 8 bases fitting TRBD2. This CDR3 is built from 13 residues. Trimming took 3 bases from V and 5 from J; bases not matched to a gene: 1. Germline-derived CDR1 and CDR2 are SGHTA and FQGNSA. CDR3 sequence (DNA): TGTGCCAGCAGCTTCCGGGAGGGAGATACGCAGTATTTT. Amino acid sequence: CASSFREGDTQYF.

This clone was seen just once. The rearrangement joins TRBV18 to TRBJ2-1, with 13 nucleotides matching TRBD2. Germline lookup yields CDR1 KGHSH and CDR2 LQKENI. This CDR3 contains 15 residues. V shed 8 bases, J shed 4 bases, and the junction held 5 bases outside the gene matches. The CDR3 DNA reads TGTGCCAGCAGTGGACTAGCGGGAGAGTACAATGAGCAGTTCTTC. Encoded protein: CASSGLAGEYNEQFF.

The chain has TRBV11-1 and TRBJ2-7; no firm D call. This CDR3 region has 13 residues. Trimming stripped 1 base from V and 1 base from J, with 5 bases between. Germline CDR1 SGHAT, CDR2 FQDESV (reference sequence). The CDR3 nucleotides are TGTGCCAGCAGCTTAGAACAGTCCTACGAGCAGTACTTC. Translated: CASSLEQSYEQYF.

There are a few counts of this clone. The chain recombines TRBV28 with TRBJ1-1, with D unclear. The CDR3 has 13 amino acids. Deletions cut 3 bases from V and 1 base from J, with 6 bases between. Germline loops: CDR1 MDHEN, CDR2 SYDVKM. The CDR3 protein is CASSFTSNTEAFF. CDR3 sequence (DNA): TGTGCCAGCAGTTTCACTTCGAACACTGAAGCTTTCTTT.

The V gene is TRBV9, the J gene TRBJ1-1; TRBD1 might be the D (6 bases). The CDR3 consists of 14 residues. The ends were cut back, 5 bases at V and 4 bases at J, with 15 bases in the middle. Germline V gives CDR1 SGDLS, CDR2 YYNGEE. This CDR3 is CASSSGVGATEAFF. For the CDR3, the DNA is TGTGCCAGCAGTTCAGGGGTTGGGGCCACTGAAGCTTTCTTT.

The rearrangement joins TRBV6-5 to TRBJ1-6; D is ambiguous. The CDR3 spans 13 residues. The germline V gene has CDR1 MNHEY and CDR2 SVGAGI. Trimming removed 8 bases from V and 6 bases from J, with 11 bases in between. The CDR3 bases are TGTGCCAGCTTCAACAGCTTTAATTCACCCCTCCACTTT. Its protein product is CASFNSFNSPLHF.

The V and J genes are TRBV21-1 and TRBJ1-2; the table's D call, TRBD1, has no DNA check behind it. TRBV21-1 is reported as a pseudogene. This CDR3 contains 11 residues. CDR3 amino acids: CASDRIYGYTF. The CDR3 coding sequence is TGTGCCAGCGACAGGATCTATGGCTACACCTTC.

The V gene is TRBV27, the J gene TRBJ1-1; 7 bases are a match to TRBD1. The length of the CDR3 is 15 residues. CDR1 MNHEY and CDR2 SMNVEV come from the germline V gene (reference sequence). V lost 10 bases to trimming and J lost 1 base; unmatched junction nucleotides: 12. This chain's CDR3 is CATQGGGSGNTEAFF. As DNA, the CDR3 is TGTGCCACCCAGGGGGGAGGCTCGGGGAACACTGAAGCTTTCTTT.

The chain links TRBV27 to TRBJ1-2, with D possibly TRBD1 on 5 matching bases. This CDR3 is built from 13 residues. Trimming left V 6 bases short and J 4 bases short, with 12 bases between. CDR1 and CDR2 (germline): MNHEY, SMNVEV (reference sequence). CDR3: CASSRAGSYGYTF. The CDR3 DNA reads as TGTGCCAGCAGCCGTGCAGGGTCCTATGGCTACACCTTC.

This clone has at least ten counts. J is TRBJ2-7 and V is TRBV3-1 (or the pseudogene TRBV3-2), with 8 positions matching TRBD2. V shed 5 bases, J shed 0 bases, and the junction held 6 bases outside the gene matches. This CDR3 region has 15 residues. Germline lookup yields CDR1 LGHDT and CDR2 YNNKEL (reference sequence). The CDR3 DNA is TGTGCCAGCAGCACGGCGGGGGGTGGCTCCTACGAGCAGTACTTC. This translates into CASSTAGGGSYEQYF.

The chain couples TRBV27 to TRBJ1-3; D is ambiguous. The V end was cut by 3 bases, the J end by 4 bases, with 10 bases between. The CDR3 runs to 14 residues. The germline CDR1 and CDR2 sequences are MNHEY and SMNVEV (reference sequence). CDR3 sequence: CASSFNGEGNTIYF. Written as DNA, the CDR3 is TGTGCCAGCAGTTTCAACGGGGAGGGAAACACCATATATTTT.

This chain joins TRBV7-2 and TRBJ2-1, with D possibly TRBD1 on 6 matching bases. Per the germline V gene, CDR1 is SGHTA and CDR2 is FQGNSA. CDR3 size: 15 residues. V lost 6 bases and J lost 7, with 19 bases in between. The CDR3 DNA sequence: TGTGCCAGCAGTTTACCGGGACAATCTAGGAATGAGCAGTTCTTC. Translated, it gives CASSLPGQSRNEQFF.

The chain uses TRBV7-2 and TRBJ2-2; D remains unclear. Deletions cut 4 bases from V and 6 bases from J, with 6 bases between. The CDR3 length is 12 residues. The germline V gene encodes CDR1 SGHTA and CDR2 FQGNSA. The CDR3 DNA reads TGTGCCAGCAGCTACCTAGCCGGGGAGCTGTTTTTT. Translating it yields CASSYLAGELFF. Drawing the rest from reference TRBV7-2 and TRBJ2-2, the complete variable domain is GAGVSQSPSNKVTEKGKDVELRCDPISGHTALYWYRQSLGQGLEFLIYFQGNSAPDKSGLPSDRFSAERTGGSVSTLTIQRTQQEDSAVYLCASSYLAGELFFGEGSRLTVL.

The chain is built from TRBV11-2 and TRBJ2-1, with 9 bases fitting TRBD2. The ends lost 5 bases at V and 3 bases at J; junction bases unmatched: 5. This CDR3 is 15 amino acids long. Germline V gene lookup returns CDR1 SGHAT and CDR2 FQNNGV. The CDR3 here is CASSQTSGHYNEQFF. Written as DNA, the CDR3 is TGTGCCAGCAGCCAGACTAGCGGCCACTACAATGAGCAGTTCTTC.

The chain is built from TRBV23-1 and TRBJ1-2, with D possibly TRBD1 on 5 matching bases. TRBV23-1 is marked as an open reading frame, function uncertain. With 3 bases removed from V and 1 base from J, the gap between germline ends came to 9 bases. The CDR3 length is 14 residues. CDR3: CASSHTGFNYGYTF. In nucleotides, the CDR3 is TGCGCCAGCAGTCATACAGGCTTTAACTATGGCTACACCTTC.